This passage covers 30 T cell receptor beta chains from one sample sequenced in a study of shared clonotypes between healthy human individuals. Sequencing used immunoSEQ multiplex PCR; TCRdb keeps in-frame clones, though not all of them. The sample yields millions of clones, about 95% seen once. As defined, naive CD8 cells were CD45RO-negative and positively selected for CCR7, with terminally differentiated effector memory CD45RA+ cells excluded. Sample: naive CD8+ T cells sorted from blood. These receptors were taken from a man aged 18 to 30 in good health.

The chain links TRBV7-9 to TRBJ2-6; TRBD1 matches at 10 bases. The germline V gene has CDR1 SEHNR and CDR2 FQNEAQ (reference sequence). Trimming took 6 bases from V and 0 from J; bases not matched to a gene: 2. The CDR3 runs 16 residues. CDR3 coding DNA: TGTGCCAGCAGTGGGACAGGGGTCTCTGGGGCCAACGTCCTGACTTTC. This codes for CASSGTGVSGANVLTF.

The chain has TRBV4-1 and TRBJ2-3, with TRBD2 identical over 7 bases. The CDR3 runs 16 residues. V was pared by 3 bases and J by 2 bases, with 8 bases of the junction left unmatched. CDR1 and CDR2 (germline): MGHRA, YSYEKL. The CDR3 bases are TGCGCCAGCAGCCATGACCAGCGGGGATTCACAGATACGCAGTATTTT. Translating gives CASSHDQRGFTDTQYF.

The rearrangement uses TRBV5-3 and TRBJ1-1; TRBD1 matches 7 bases. TRBV5-3 is an open reading frame whose function is uncertain. The CDR3 has 13 amino acids. In DNA form, the CDR3 reads TGTTCAATCCGAACAGGGGTGAACACTGAAGCTTTCTTT. Protein sequence: CSIRTGVNTEAFF.

The rearrangement links TRBV6-1 to TRBJ1-5; D might be TRBD1 (6 bases). Per the germline V gene, CDR1 is MNHNS and CDR2 is SASEGT. V was pared by 0 bases and J by 7 bases, with 19 bases between. This CDR3 comprises 17 residues. CDR3 sequence: CASSEALARWGGQPQHF. DNA for the CDR3: TGTGCCAGCAGTGAAGCGCTGGCCCGGTGGGGGGGCCAGCCCCAGCATTTT.

Concerning this clone itself: One end of the junction does not line up with germline, which may come from a read error. The CDR3 reads CASSWDRGNYEQYF. The DNA of the CDR3 is TGTGCCAGCAGCTGGGACAGGGGAAACTACGAGCAGTACTTC. The rearrangement uses TRBV5-1 and TRBJ2-7, with 10 nucleotides matching TRBD1. CDR3 length: 14 residues. Looked up from germline, CDR1 is SGHRS and CDR2 is YFSETQ.

V gene TRBV27 combines with J gene TRBJ1-4; 7 bases fit TRBD1. Looked up from germline, CDR1 is MNHEY and CDR2 is SMNVEV (reference sequence). The length of the CDR3 is 15 residues. The V gene end was trimmed by 5 bases and the J gene end by 4 bases; junction bases not matched to a gene: 7. This CDR3 reads CASSPWDSVNEKLFF. Here the CDR3 DNA reads TGTGCCAGCAGTCCCTGGGACAGCGTTAATGAAAAACTGTTTTTT.

The chain is built from TRBV4-1 and TRBJ2-3, with D maybe TRBD2 (5 bases). Trimming left V 6 bases short and J 0 bases short, with 16 bases between. This CDR3 has 16 residues. Per germline, CDR1 MGHRA and CDR2 YSYEKL. CDR3 loop: CASSPKIALSTDTQYF. As DNA, the CDR3 is TGCGCCAGCAGTCCCAAGATAGCGCTCAGCACAGATACGCAGTATTTT.

This chain joins TRBV10-2 and TRBJ2-7, with TRBD2 as a possible D gene (6 bases). The CDR3 consists of 11 residues. Germline V lookup: CDR1 WSHSY, CDR2 SAAADI. V was clipped by 8 bases and J by 7 bases, with 12 bases between them. The CDR3, as DNA: TGCGCCAGCCTCCTTGGAGGGGAGCAGTACTTC. This translates into CASLLGGEQYF.

CDR3 sequence (DNA): TGTGCCAGCAGCTTTGGACGGAGATACGAGCAGTACTTC. The encoded protein is CASSFGRRYEQYF. This rearrangement joins TRBV5-6 to TRBJ2-7; D is unclear. The CDR3 spans 13 residues. The V and J ends lost 2 bases and 4 bases respectively, with 10 bases between them. Germline assignment: CDR1 SGHDT and CDR2 YYEEEE.

The chain links TRBV9 to TRBJ1-1; 7 nucleotides agree with TRBD1. This CDR3 is 15 amino acids long. V shed 3 bases and J 3 bases; nucleotides not matched to a gene: 8. The germline V gene has CDR1 SGDLS and CDR2 YYNGEE. The CDR3 DNA reads TGTGCCAGCAGCGCGATAACAGGGGATTACACTGAAGCTTTCTTT. The encoded protein is CASSAITGDYTEAFF.

The count of this clone is one. J is TRBJ2-7 and V is TRBV6-1; the match to TRBD1 covers 7 bases. The CDR3 spans 13 residues. Germline V lookup: CDR1 MNHNS, CDR2 SASEGT. The junction had 10 bases not matched to a gene; V was cut back by 10 bases and J by 4 bases. The CDR3 sequence: CANRRDSDYEQYF. In nucleotides, the CDR3 is TGTGCCAACCGCCGGGACAGCGATTACGAGCAGTACTTC.

The genes are TRBV7-9 and TRBJ1-6; 7 nucleotides match TRBD1. Germline-derived CDR1 and CDR2 are SEHNR and FQNEAQ (reference sequence). The CDR3 extends over 16 amino acids. J lost 8 bases, V lost 4 bases, and 11 bases had no gene match. The CDR3 nucleotides read TGTGCCAGCAGCTCCTTCCAGGGGGGATTCGATTCACCCCTCCACTTT. As protein: CASSSFQGGFDSPLHF.

V and J are TRBV2 and TRBJ2-7, with a weak D call TRBD2 (6 bases). Germline CDR1 and CDR2: SNHLY and FYNNEI. The CDR3 contains 14 residues. Trimming removed 3 bases at V and 2 bases at J, with 11 bases between. The CDR3 nucleotides read TGTGCCAGCAGTGACATAGCGGTGGCCTACGAGCAGTACTTC. It yields the protein CASSDIAVAYEQYF.

The chain joins TRBV27 to TRBJ2-5; D unresolved. This CDR3 is built from 15 residues. Germline loops: CDR1 MNHEY, CDR2 SMNVEV (reference sequence). Trimming shortened V by 5 bases and J by 0 bases, and 13 bases separated the two germline ends. CDR3 in amino acids: CASSPLLLYQETQYF. The CDR3 nucleotides read TGTGCCAGCAGTCCTCTTCTCCTGTACCAAGAGACCCAGTACTTC.

The rearrangement uses TRBV28 and TRBJ2-2; TRBD1 is a possible D gene (5 bases). Trimming took 8 bases from V and 3 from J, leaving 7 bases between them. This CDR3 spans 12 amino acids. CDR1 MDHEN and CDR2 SYDVKM come from the germline V gene. The CDR3 DNA is TGTGCCAGCGGCAGGGACACCGGGGAGCTGTTTTTT. Translated, it gives CASGRDTGELFF.

Regarding this clone: Mismatch with germline at one junction end may stem from a read error. Different DNA sequences within this sample yield the same CDR3. This chain's CDR3 is CASSGGRTDTQYF. The CDR3 DNA reads TGTGCCAGTAGCGGAGGGAGAACAGATACGCAGTATTTT. The gene calls are TRBV9 and TRBJ2-3; TRBD2 is a possible D gene (6 bases). The CDR3 spans 13 residues. Germline V gene lookup returns CDR1 SGDLS and CDR2 YYNGEE.

The chain recombines TRBV5-1 with TRBJ1-4; D not resolved. Looked up from germline, CDR1 is SGHRS and CDR2 is YFSETQ. Trimming removed 4 bases from V and 12 bases from J, with 13 bases in between. The CDR3 contains 12 residues. DNA for the CDR3: TGCGCCAGCAGCCCCGACCGATACGAACTGTTTTTT. Protein: CASSPDRYELFF.

The V gene is TRBV6-6, the J gene TRBJ2-1; D unclear. This CDR3 is 15 amino acids long. Germline V gene data show CDR1 as MNHNY and CDR2 as SVGAGI (reference sequence). The V end lost 0 bases, the J end lost 4 bases, and 10 bases lay between the germline ends. The CDR3 nucleotides are TGTGCCAGCAGTTACTCTGGGGAACCTTACAATGAGCAGTTCTTC. It yields the protein CASSYSGEPYNEQFF.

The CDR3 DNA sequence: TGTGCCAGCAGTTTACTATCCCGGGAGCTGTCCTACGAGCAGTACTTC. It specifies CASSLLSRELSYEQYF. The chain combines TRBV27 with TRBJ2-7, with a tentative D call TRBD2 (6 bases). Germline assignment: CDR1 MNHEY and CDR2 SMNVEV (reference sequence). This CDR3 has 16 amino acids. Trimming left V 2 bases short and J 1 base short, with 15 bases between.

CDR3 sequence reads: CAWTGQVSYEQYF. In nucleotides, the CDR3 is TGTGCCTGGACGGGACAGGTCTCCTACGAGCAGTACTTC. This rearrangement joins TRBV30 to TRBJ2-7, with TRBD1 matching over 8 bases. Germline V gene data show CDR1 as GTSNPN and CDR2 as SVGIG (reference sequence). This CDR3 has 13 amino acids. With 4 bases clipped from V and 0 bases from J, the junction kept 2 bases outside the gene matches.

The rearrangement joins TRBV2 to TRBJ1-1; tentative D call: TRBD1 (6 bases). This CDR3 region has 15 residues. Per the germline V gene, CDR1 is SNHLY and CDR2 is FYNNEI. With 3 bases removed from V and 3 bases from J, the gap between germline ends came to 14 bases. The CDR3, as DNA: TGTGCCAGCAGTGACGCAGGGGATTCGGACACTGAAGCTTTCTTT. It translates to CASSDAGDSDTEAFF.

This chain joins TRBV5-1 and TRBJ2-7, with D perhaps given as TRBD1 or TRBD2 (6 bases each). V lost 0 bases, J lost 5 bases, and 21 bases lay in between. The CDR3 spans 17 residues. Germline loops: CDR1 SGHRS, CDR2 YFSETQ. CDR3 sequence reads: CASSLEWSGAGWHEQYF. The CDR3 DNA follows: TGCGCCAGCAGCTTGGAATGGTCGGGGGCGGGTTGGCACGAGCAGTACTTC.

The V gene is TRBV5-6, the J gene TRBJ2-7; 8 bases are shared with TRBD1. The CDR3 is 14 residues long. Germline V CDR1 and CDR2: SGHDT, YYEEEE. V shed 2 bases and J 3 bases; nucleotides not matched to a gene: 4. The CDR3 DNA is TGTGCCAGCAGCTTCGGACAGGGTCACTACGAGCAGTACTTC. The encoded protein is CASSFGQGHYEQYF.

The chain has TRBV12-5 and TRBJ2-1; TRBD2 agrees at 7 bases. Germline CDR1 is LGHNT and CDR2 is FRNRAP. The CDR3 spans 14 residues. J was trimmed by 5 bases and V by 4 bases; bases with no gene match: 5. The CDR3 loop reads CASGSLTSDNEQFF. The CDR3 DNA follows: TGTGCTAGTGGTTCACTCACTAGCGACAATGAGCAGTTCTTC.

This clone appeared once. The chain uses TRBV28 and TRBJ1-5; 7 nucleotides align to TRBD1. The CDR3 extends over 14 amino acids. The germline CDR1 and CDR2 sequences are MDHEN and SYDVKM. V gave up 6 bases and J gave up 3 bases; unmatched junction bases: 5. The CDR3 reads CASSQTGYNQPQHF. The CDR3 DNA is TGTGCCAGCAGCCAGACAGGGTACAATCAGCCCCAGCATTTT.

This chain joins TRBV11-3 and TRBJ2-1, with 8 bases identical to TRBD2. The trim removed 5 bases at V and 10 bases at J, leaving 19 bases unmatched. The CDR3 runs 17 residues. Looked up from germline, CDR1 is SGHNT and CDR2 is YENEEA. For the CDR3, the DNA is TGTGCCAGCAGCCCCGGACCCCTAGCGGGCCGTTCGAGGGAGCAGTTCTTC. Protein sequence: CASSPGPLAGRSREQFF.

The chain combines TRBV30 with TRBJ2-1, with 12 bases lining up with TRBD2. Germline loops: CDR1 GTSNPN, CDR2 SVGIG (reference sequence). This CDR3 region has 15 residues. J lost 9 bases, V lost 0 bases, and 6 bases had no gene match. The CDR3 region is CAWSVLAGGLGEQFF. The DNA of the CDR3 is TGTGCCTGGAGTGTCCTAGCGGGGGGGTTGGGTGAGCAGTTCTTC.

V gene TRBV27 combines with J gene TRBJ2-1, with 7 bases fitting TRBD2. Germline V lookup: CDR1 MNHEY, CDR2 SMNVEV (reference sequence). CDR3 length equals 14 residues. Unmatched junction bases numbered 10, after V lost 6 bases and J lost 8 bases. The DNA of the CDR3 is TGTGCCAGCAGCCGGGACTACACCATTGATGAGCAGTTCTTC. It codes for CASSRDYTIDEQFF.

This chain uses TRBV27 with TRBJ2-5, with 12 positions matching TRBD2. J lost 5 bases, V lost 3 bases, and 4 bases had no gene match. Germline V gene lookup returns CDR1 MNHEY and CDR2 SMNVEV (reference sequence). CDR3 size: 15 residues. CDR3 sequence: CASSFRLAGVETQYF. The CDR3 region has the DNA TGTGCCAGCAGTTTTCGACTAGCGGGGGTGGAGACCCAGTACTTC.

The sample holds one count of this clone. The chain recombines TRBV18 with TRBJ2-1; D ambiguous. Germline V gene data show CDR1 as KGHSH and CDR2 as LQKENI. The CDR3 has 14 amino acids. V was shortened by 3 bases and J by 4 bases, with 10 bases between the two germline ends. In DNA, the CDR3 is TGTGCCAGCTCACCTACTAAAGAGTACAATGAGCAGTTCTTC. Amino acid sequence: CASSPTKEYNEQFF.